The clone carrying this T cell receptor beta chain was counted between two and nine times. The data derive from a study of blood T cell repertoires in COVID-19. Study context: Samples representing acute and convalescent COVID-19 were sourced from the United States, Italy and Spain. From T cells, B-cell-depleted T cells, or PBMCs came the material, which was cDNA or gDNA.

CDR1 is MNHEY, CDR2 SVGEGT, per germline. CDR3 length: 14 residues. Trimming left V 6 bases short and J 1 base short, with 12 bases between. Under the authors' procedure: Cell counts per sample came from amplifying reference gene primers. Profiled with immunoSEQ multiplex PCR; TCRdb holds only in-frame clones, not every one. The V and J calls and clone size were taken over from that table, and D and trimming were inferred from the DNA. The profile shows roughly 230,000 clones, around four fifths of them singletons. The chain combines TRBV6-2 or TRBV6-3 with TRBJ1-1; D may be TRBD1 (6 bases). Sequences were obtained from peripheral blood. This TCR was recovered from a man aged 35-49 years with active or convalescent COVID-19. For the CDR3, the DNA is TGTGCCAGCAGCGACGAGACAGGGAACACTGAAGCTTTCTTT. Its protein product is CASSDETGNTEAFF.